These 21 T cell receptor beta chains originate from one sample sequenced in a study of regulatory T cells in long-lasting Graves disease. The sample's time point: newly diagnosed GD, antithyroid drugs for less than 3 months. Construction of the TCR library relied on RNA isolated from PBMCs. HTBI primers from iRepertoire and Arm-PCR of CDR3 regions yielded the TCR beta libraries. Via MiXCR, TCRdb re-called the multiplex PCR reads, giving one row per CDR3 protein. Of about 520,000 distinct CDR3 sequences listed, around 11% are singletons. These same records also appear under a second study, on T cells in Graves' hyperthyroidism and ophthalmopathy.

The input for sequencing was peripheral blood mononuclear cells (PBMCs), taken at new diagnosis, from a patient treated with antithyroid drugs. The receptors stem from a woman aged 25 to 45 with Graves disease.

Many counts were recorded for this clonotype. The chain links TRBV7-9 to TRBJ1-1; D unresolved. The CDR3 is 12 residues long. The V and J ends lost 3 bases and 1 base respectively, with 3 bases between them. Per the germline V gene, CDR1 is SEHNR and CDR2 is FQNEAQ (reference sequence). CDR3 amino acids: CASSFKNTEAFF. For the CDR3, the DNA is TGTGCCAGCAGCTTTAAGAACACTGAAGCTTTCTTT.

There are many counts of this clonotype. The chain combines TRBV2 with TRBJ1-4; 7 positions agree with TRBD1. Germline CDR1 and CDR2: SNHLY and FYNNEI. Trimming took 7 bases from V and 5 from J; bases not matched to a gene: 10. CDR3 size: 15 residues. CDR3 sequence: CASKTTGTANEKLFF. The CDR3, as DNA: TGTGCCAGCAAGACAACAGGGACAGCCAATGAAAAACTGTTTTTT.

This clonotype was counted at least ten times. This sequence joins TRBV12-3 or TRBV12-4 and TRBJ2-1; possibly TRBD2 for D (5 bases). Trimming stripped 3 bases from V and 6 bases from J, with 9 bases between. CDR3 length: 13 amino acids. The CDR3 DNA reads TGTGCCAGCAGTTTGAGGGTCGGCAATGAGCAGTTCTTC. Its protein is CASSLRVGNEQFF.

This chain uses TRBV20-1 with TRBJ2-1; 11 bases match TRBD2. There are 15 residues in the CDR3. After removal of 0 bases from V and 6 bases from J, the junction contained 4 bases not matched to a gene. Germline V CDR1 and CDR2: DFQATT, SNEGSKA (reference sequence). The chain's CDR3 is CSAREGTSGRNEQFF. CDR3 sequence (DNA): TGCAGTGCTAGAGAAGGGACTAGCGGTCGCAATGAGCAGTTCTTC.

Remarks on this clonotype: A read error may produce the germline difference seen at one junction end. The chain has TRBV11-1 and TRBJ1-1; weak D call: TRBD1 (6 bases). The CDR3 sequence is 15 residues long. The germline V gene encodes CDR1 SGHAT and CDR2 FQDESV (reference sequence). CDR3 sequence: CASSFGGSEITDAFF. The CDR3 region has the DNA TGTGCCAGCAGCTTTGGGGGCTCAGAGATCACTGATGCTTTCTTT.

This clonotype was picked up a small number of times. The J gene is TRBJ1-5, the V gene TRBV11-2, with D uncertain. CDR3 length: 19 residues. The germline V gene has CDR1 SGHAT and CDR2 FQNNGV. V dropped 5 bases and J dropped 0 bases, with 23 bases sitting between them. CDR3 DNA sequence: TGTGCCAGCAGCGGCCCACCTCGAGACGGCCGTTATAGCAATCAGCCCCAGCATTTT. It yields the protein CASSGPPRDGRYSNQPQHF.

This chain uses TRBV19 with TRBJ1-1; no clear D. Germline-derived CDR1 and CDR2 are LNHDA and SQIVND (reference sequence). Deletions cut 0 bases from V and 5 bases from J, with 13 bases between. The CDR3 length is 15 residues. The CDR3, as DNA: TGTGCCAGTAGTATAGACCTACCTCGGGGAACTGAAGCTTTCTTT. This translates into CASSIDLPRGTEAFF.

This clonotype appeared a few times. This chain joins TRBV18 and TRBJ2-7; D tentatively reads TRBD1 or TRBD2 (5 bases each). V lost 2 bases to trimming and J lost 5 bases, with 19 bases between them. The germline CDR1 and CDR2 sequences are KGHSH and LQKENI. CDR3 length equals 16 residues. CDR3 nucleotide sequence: TGTGCCAGCTCACCAGTCCGGGACCCAAGAGGCCACGAGCAGTACTTC. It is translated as CASSPVRDPRGHEQYF.

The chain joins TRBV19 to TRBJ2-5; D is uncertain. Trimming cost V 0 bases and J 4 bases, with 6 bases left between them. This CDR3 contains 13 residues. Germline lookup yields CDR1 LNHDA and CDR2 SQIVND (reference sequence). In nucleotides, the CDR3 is TGTGCCAGTAGTATAGAGGGCGGAGAGACCCAGTACTTC. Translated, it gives CASSIEGGETQYF.

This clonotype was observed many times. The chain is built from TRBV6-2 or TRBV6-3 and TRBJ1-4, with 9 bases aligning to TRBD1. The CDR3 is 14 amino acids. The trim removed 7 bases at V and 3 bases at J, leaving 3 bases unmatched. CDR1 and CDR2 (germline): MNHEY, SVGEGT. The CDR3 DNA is TGTGCCAGCACGGGACAGGGACCTAATGAAAAACTGTTTTTT. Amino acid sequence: CASTGQGPNEKLFF.

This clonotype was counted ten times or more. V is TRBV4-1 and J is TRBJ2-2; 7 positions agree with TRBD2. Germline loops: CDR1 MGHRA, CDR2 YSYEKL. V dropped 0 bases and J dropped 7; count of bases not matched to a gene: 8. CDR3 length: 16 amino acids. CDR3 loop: CASSQEGWLAVGELFF. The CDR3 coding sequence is TGCGCCAGCAGCCAAGAAGGCTGGCTAGCGGTCGGGGAGCTGTTTTTT.

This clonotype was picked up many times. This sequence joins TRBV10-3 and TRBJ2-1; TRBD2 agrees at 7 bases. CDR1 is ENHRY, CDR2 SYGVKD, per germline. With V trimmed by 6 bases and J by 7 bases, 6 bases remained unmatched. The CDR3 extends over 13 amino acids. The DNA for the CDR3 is TGTGCCATCAGAGCGGGGCATAAGAATGAGCAGTTCTTC. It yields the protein CAIRAGHKNEQFF.

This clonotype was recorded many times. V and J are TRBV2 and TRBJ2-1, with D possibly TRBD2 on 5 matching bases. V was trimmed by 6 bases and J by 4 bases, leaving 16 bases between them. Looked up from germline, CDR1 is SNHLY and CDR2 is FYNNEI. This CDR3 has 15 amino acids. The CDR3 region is CASSVGLGLYNEQFF. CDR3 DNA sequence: TGTGCCAGCAGCGTCGGACTCGGCTTATACAATGAGCAGTTCTTC.

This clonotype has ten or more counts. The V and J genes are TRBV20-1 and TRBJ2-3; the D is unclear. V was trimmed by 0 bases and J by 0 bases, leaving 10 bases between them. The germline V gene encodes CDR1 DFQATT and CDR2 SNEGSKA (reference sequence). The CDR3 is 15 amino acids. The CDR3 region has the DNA TGCAGTGCTAGAGATCCTGTTCGAAGCACAGATACGCAGTATTTT. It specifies CSARDPVRSTDTQYF.

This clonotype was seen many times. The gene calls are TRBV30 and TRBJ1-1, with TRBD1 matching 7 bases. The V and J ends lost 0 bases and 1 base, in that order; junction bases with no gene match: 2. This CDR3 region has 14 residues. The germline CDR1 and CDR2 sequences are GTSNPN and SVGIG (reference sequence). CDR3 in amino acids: CAWSVTGENTEAFF. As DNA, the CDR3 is TGTGCCTGGAGTGTAACAGGGGAGAACACTGAAGCTTTCTTT.

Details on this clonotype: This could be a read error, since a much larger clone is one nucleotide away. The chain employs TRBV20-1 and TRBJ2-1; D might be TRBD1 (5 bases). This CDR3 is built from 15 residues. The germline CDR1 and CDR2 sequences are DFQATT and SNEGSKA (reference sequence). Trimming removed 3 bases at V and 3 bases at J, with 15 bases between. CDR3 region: CSASQPGKVYNEQFF. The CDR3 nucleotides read TGCAGTGCTAGCCAACCAGGGAAGGTCTACAATGAGCAGTTCTTC.

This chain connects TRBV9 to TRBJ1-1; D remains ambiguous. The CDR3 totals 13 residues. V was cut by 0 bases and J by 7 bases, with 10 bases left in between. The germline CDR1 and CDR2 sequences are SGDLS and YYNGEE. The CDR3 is CASSVEPFDEAFF. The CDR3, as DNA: TGTGCCAGCAGCGTAGAGCCCTTTGATGAAGCTTTCTTT.

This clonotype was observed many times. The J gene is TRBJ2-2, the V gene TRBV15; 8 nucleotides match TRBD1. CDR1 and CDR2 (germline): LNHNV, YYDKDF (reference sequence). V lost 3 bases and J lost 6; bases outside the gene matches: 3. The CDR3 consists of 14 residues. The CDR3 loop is CATSRDRVPGELFF. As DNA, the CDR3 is TGTGCCACCAGCAGGGACAGGGTCCCCGGGGAGCTGTTTTTT.

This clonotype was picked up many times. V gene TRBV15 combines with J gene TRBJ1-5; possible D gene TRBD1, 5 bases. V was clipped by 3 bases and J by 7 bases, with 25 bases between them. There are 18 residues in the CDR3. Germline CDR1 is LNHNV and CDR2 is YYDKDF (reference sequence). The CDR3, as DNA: TGTGCCACCAGCAGTTACTTGGGAAGGGGCCAGGGCTACCAGCCCCAGCATTTT. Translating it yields CATSSYLGRGQGYQPQHF. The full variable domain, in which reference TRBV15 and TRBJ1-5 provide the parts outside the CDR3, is DAMVIQNPRYQVTQFGKPVTLSCSQTLNHNVMYWYQQKSSQAPKLLFHYYDKDFNNEADTPDNFQSRRPNTSFCFLDIRSPGLGDTAMYLCATSSYLGRGQGYQPQHFGDGTRLSIL.

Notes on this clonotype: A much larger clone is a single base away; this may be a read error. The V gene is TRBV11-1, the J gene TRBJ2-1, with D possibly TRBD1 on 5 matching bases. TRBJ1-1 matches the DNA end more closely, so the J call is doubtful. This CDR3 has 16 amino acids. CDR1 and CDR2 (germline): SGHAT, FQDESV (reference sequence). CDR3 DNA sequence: TGTGCCAGCAGCTTATTGGCAGGGCGTTTGAGCACTGAAGCTTTCTTT. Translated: CASSLLAGRLSTEAFF.

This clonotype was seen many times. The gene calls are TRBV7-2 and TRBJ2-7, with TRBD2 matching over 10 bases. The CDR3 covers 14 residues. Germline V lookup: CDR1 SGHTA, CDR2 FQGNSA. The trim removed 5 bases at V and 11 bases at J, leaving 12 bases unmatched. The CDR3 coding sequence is TGTGCCAGCAGCCCCCGGGGTAGCGGGAGGTTCAAGTACTTC. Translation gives CASSPRGSGRFKYF.